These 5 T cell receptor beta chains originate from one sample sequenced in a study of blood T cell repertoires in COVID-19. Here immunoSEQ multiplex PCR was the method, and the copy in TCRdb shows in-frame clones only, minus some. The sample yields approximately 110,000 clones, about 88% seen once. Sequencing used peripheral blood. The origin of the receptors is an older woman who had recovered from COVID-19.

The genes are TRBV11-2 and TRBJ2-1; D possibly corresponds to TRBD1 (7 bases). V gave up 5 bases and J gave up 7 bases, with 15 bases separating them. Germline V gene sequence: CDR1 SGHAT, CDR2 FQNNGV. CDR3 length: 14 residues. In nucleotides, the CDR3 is TGTGCCAGCAGCCCATTAGCAGGGGGGAATGAGCAGTTCTTC. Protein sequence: CASSPLAGGNEQFF.

CDR3 sequence reads: CASTSRDTKQYF. The DNA for the CDR3 is TGTGCCAGCACATCACGAGATACGAAGCAGTACTTC. This chain links TRBV28 with TRBJ2-7; D is unresolved. CDR1 is MDHEN and CDR2 is SYDVKM in the germline V gene. V lost 7 bases to trimming and J lost 8 bases, with 15 bases between them. The length of the CDR3 is 12 residues.

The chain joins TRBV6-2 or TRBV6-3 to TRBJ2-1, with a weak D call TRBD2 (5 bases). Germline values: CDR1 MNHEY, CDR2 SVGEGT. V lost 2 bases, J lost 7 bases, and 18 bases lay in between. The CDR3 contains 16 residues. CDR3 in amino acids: CASSYAQRVPENEQFF. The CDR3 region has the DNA TGTGCCAGCAGTTACGCCCAGAGGGTCCCGGAGAATGAGCAGTTCTTC.

The CDR3 here is CASSSPASGRNEQYF. DNA for the CDR3: TGTGCCAGCAGCTCCCCCGCTAGCGGGAGGAACGAGCAGTACTTC. The V call is TRBV13, the J call TRBJ2-7; 11 nucleotides align to TRBD2. The germline gives CDR1 PRHDT, CDR2 FYEKMQ (reference sequence). V dropped 4 bases and J dropped 5; count of bases not matched to a gene: 7. This CDR3 comprises 15 residues.

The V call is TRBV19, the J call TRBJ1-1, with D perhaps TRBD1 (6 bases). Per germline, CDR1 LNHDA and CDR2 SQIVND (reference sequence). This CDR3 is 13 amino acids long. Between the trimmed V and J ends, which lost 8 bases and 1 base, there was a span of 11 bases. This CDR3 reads CASLDRQNTEAFF. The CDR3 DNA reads TGTGCCAGTCTCGACAGGCAGAACACTGAAGCTTTCTTT.